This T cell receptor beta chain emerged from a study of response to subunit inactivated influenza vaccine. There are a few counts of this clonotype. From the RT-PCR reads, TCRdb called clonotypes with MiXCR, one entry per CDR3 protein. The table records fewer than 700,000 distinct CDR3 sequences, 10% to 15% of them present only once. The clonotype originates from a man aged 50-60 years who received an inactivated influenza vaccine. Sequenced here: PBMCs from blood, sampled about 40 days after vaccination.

In DNA, the CDR3 is TGCAGTGCTAGAGTTAGCGGGGGCCCAGATACGCAGTATTTT. It encodes CSARVSGGPDTQYF. V and J are TRBV20-1 and TRBJ2-3; TRBD2 aligns across 9 bases. This CDR3 spans 14 amino acids. V lost 1 base and J lost 4; bases outside the gene matches: 3. Germline values: CDR1 DFQATT, CDR2 SNEGSKA (reference sequence).